Here is one T cell receptor beta chain with its context. Trimming cost V 4 bases and J 7 bases, with 11 bases left between them. Germline-derived CDR1 and CDR2 are GTSNPN and SVGIG (reference sequence). This CDR3 has 13 residues. In the authors' workflow: Reference gene primer amplification gave nucleated cell count estimates. This table comes from immunoSEQ multiplex PCR, and its TCRdb copy is limited to in-frame clones, with some not included. V and J calls plus clone size are reproduced from that table; the DNA served to infer D and trimming. The data contain about 70,000 clones, about 90% of them singletons. This entry is derived from a study of blood T cell repertoires in COVID-19. Study-wide background: Spain, Italy and the United States supplied samples that represented acute and convalescent COVID-19. T cells, B-cell-depleted T cells, or PBMCs provided the cDNA or gDNA that served as material.

The chain carries TRBV30 and TRBJ1-6, with D unclear. The TCR comes from a human donor in a cohort sampled during active COVID-19. The specimen sequenced was peripheral blood. CDR3 protein: CAWTGVGNSPLHF. Written as DNA, the CDR3 is TGTGCCTGGACCGGGGTGGGCAATTCACCCCTCCACTTT.